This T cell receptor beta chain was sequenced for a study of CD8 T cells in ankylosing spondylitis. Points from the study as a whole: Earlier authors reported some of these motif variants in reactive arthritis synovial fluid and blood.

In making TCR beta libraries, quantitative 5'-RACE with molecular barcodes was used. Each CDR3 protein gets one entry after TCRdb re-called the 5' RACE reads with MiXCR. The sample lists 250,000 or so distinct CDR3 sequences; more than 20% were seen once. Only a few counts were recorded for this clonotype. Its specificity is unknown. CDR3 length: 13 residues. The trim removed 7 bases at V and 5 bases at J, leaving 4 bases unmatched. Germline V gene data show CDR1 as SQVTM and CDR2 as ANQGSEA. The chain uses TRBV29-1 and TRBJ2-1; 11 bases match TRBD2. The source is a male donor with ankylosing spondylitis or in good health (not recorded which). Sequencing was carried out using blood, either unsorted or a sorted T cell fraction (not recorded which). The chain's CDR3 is CSAWGLADNEQFF. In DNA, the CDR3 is TGCAGCGCCTGGGGACTAGCGGACAATGAGCAGTTCTTC.